This is a list of T cell receptor beta chains from one sample in a study of cytomegalovirus exposure and HLA in healthy donors. TCRdb's copy holds only in-frame clones and misses some; the assay was immunoSEQ multiplex PCR. Seen here are about 180,000 clones, around four fifths observed once, and the top ten hold approximately 1.3%. What was sequenced was PBMCs. Receptors were obtained from a man aged 25-45 years in good health and CMV-seronegative. Both conserved end residues are part of each CDR3. The order of the fields is V gene, J gene, clone size, D gene, CDR3 length, CDR3 protein, CDR3 DNA. The D gene is left open where the match is weak. Expanded clones get a size class; other rows say once, few or many, or leave the size out.

v_call: TRBV19
j_call: TRBJ2-1
clone_size: .
d_call: TRBD1
cdr3_length: 17
cdr3_aa: CASSIVTTGVTYNEQFF
cdr3_nt: TGTGCCAGTAGTATAGTGACGACAGGGGTCACCTACAATGAGCAGTTCTTC

v_call: TRBV4-1
j_call: TRBJ2-7
clone_size: .
d_call: .
cdr3_length: 15
cdr3_aa: CASSHLPGQGREQYF
cdr3_nt: TGCGCCAGCAGCCATCTCCCCGGTCAGGGGCGCGAGCAGTACTTC

v_call: TRBV6-6
j_call: TRBJ2-7
clone_size: .
d_call: TRBD1
cdr3_length: 15
cdr3_aa: CASSYSGQGTHEQYF
cdr3_nt: TGTGCCAGCAGTTACTCGGGACAGGGGACCCACGAGCAGTACTTC

v_call: TRBV5-5
j_call: TRBJ1-1
clone_size: .
d_call: .
cdr3_length: 17
cdr3_aa: CASSFGGVRGMNTEAFF
cdr3_nt: TGTGCCAGCAGCTTTGGTGGGGTAAGGGGGATGAACACTGAAGCTTTCTTT

v_call: TRBV5-6
j_call: TRBJ1-4
clone_size: .
d_call: .
cdr3_length: 15
cdr3_aa: CASSLVQGGDEKLFF
cdr3_nt: TGTGCCAGCAGCTTGGTTCAGGGAGGAGATGAAAAACTGTTTTTT

v_call: TRBV5-1
j_call: TRBJ2-7
clone_size: .
d_call: TRBD2
cdr3_length: 14
cdr3_aa: CASRSGTTSYEQYF
cdr3_nt: TGCGCCAGCAGGTCCGGGACTACCTCCTACGAGCAGTACTTC

v_call: TRBV2
j_call: TRBJ2-5
clone_size: once
d_call: .
cdr3_length: 14
cdr3_aa: CASSKLQGGETQYF
cdr3_nt: TGTGCCAGCAGTAAACTCCAGGGCGGAGAGACCCAGTACTTC

v_call: TRBV6-5
j_call: TRBJ1-5
clone_size: .
d_call: .
cdr3_length: 15
cdr3_aa: CASRLKRDTNQPQHF
cdr3_nt: TGTGCCAGCAGACTAAAACGGGACACAAATCAGCCCCAGCATTTT

v_call: TRBV18
j_call: TRBJ1-4
clone_size: .
d_call: TRBD1
cdr3_length: 18
cdr3_aa: CASSPRQGGFATNEKLFF
cdr3_nt: TGTGCCAGCTCACCTAGACAGGGAGGCTTTGCAACTAATGAAAAACTGTTTTTT

v_call: TRBV25-1
j_call: TRBJ1-1
clone_size: .
d_call: TRBD1
cdr3_length: 14
cdr3_aa: CASLGVDRGTEAFF
cdr3_nt: TGTGCCAGCCTCGGAGTTGACAGGGGCACTGAAGCTTTCTTT

v_call: TRBV5-1
j_call: TRBJ2-5
clone_size: once
d_call: TRBD2
cdr3_length: 16
cdr3_aa: CASRIRGGGARETQYF
cdr3_nt: TGCGCCAGCAGAATTCGGGGCGGGGGGGCCCGGGAGACCCAGTACTTC

v_call: TRBV9
j_call: TRBJ2-3
clone_size: .
d_call: TRBD1
cdr3_length: 14
cdr3_aa: CASSFDRGVDTQYF
cdr3_nt: TGTGCCAGCAGCTTCGACAGGGGAGTAGATACGCAGTATTTT

v_call: TRBV18
j_call: TRBJ2-1
clone_size: once
d_call: .
cdr3_length: 13
cdr3_aa: CASSPPVKSEQFF
cdr3_nt: TGTGCCAGCTCACCACCGGTTAAGAGTGAGCAGTTCTTC

v_call: TRBV30
j_call: TRBJ1-1
clone_size: .
d_call: .
cdr3_length: 16
cdr3_aa: CAWSVAGGTLNTEAFF
cdr3_nt: TGTGCCTGGAGTGTAGCGGGGGGAACCTTGAACACTGAAGCTTTCTTT

v_call: TRBV19
j_call: TRBJ2-2
clone_size: .
d_call: TRBD1
cdr3_length: 16
cdr3_aa: CASSPKTGLNTEELFF
cdr3_nt: TGTGCCAGTAGTCCCAAGACAGGGCTCAACACCGAGGAGCTGTTTTTT

v_call: TRBV9
j_call: TRBJ2-7
clone_size: .
d_call: TRBD2
cdr3_length: 15
cdr3_aa: CASSVGPSGSYEQYF
cdr3_nt: TGTGCCAGCAGCGTAGGGCCTAGCGGAAGTTACGAGCAGTACTTC

v_call: TRBV25-1
j_call: TRBJ2-7
clone_size: .
d_call: TRBD1
cdr3_length: 15
cdr3_aa: CASSLQGASSYEQYF
cdr3_nt: TGTGCCAGCAGCCTACAGGGGGCCAGCTCCTACGAGCAGTACTTC

v_call: TRBV7-9
j_call: TRBJ1-5
clone_size: .
d_call: TRBD1
cdr3_length: 15
cdr3_aa: CASSLGGQGLQPQHF
cdr3_nt: TGTGCCAGCAGCTTAGGGGGACAGGGGCTACAGCCCCAGCATTTT

v_call: TRBV4-3
j_call: TRBJ2-5
clone_size: .
d_call: .
cdr3_length: 15
cdr3_aa: CASSLNPRGQETQYF
cdr3_nt: TGCGCCAGCAGCCTCAACCCACGGGGTCAAGAGACCCAGTACTTC

v_call: TRBV7-5
j_call: TRBJ1-2
clone_size: .
d_call: .
cdr3_length: 15
cdr3_aa: CARTYRGGMCYGYTF
cdr3_nt: TGTGCCAGAACCTACCGGGGGGGCATGTGCTATGGCTACACCTTC

v_call: TRBV6-5
j_call: TRBJ2-7
clone_size: .
d_call: TRBD1
cdr3_length: 14
cdr3_aa: CASRPRDRASEQYF
cdr3_nt: TGTGCCAGCAGACCCCGGGACAGAGCCTCCGAGCAGTACTTC

v_call: TRBV6-5
j_call: TRBJ2-7
clone_size: .
d_call: TRBD2
cdr3_length: 16
cdr3_aa: CASSYSSGLDSREQYF
cdr3_nt: TGTGCCAGCAGTTACTCCTCCGGACTAGATTCGCGGGAGCAGTACTTC

v_call: TRBV5-4
j_call: TRBJ2-5
clone_size: once
d_call: TRBD1
cdr3_length: 15
cdr3_aa: CASSSGTGVQETQYF
cdr3_nt: TGTGCCAGCAGTTCCGGGACAGGGGTGCAAGAGACCCAGTACTTC

v_call: TRBV6-4
j_call: TRBJ2-6
clone_size: few
d_call: .
cdr3_length: 15
cdr3_aa: CASSHRVSGANVLTF
cdr3_nt: TGTGCCAGCAGCCACAGGGTCTCTGGGGCCAACGTCCTGACTTTC

v_call: TRBV4-1
j_call: TRBJ2-5
clone_size: .
d_call: TRBD2
cdr3_length: 18
cdr3_aa: CASSQAPGLAKYQETQYF
cdr3_nt: TGCGCCAGCAGCCAAGCCCCGGGACTAGCGAAGTACCAAGAGACCCAGTACTTC

v_call: TRBV29-1
j_call: TRBJ2-3
clone_size: .
d_call: .
cdr3_length: 13
cdr3_aa: CSVGRDSTDTQYF
cdr3_nt: TGCAGCGTTGGGCGGGATAGCACAGATACGCAGTATTTT

v_call: TRBV2
j_call: TRBJ1-4
clone_size: .
d_call: .
cdr3_length: 13
cdr3_aa: CASIFQGSEKLFF
cdr3_nt: TGTGCCAGCATCTTCCAGGGTAGTGAAAAACTGTTTTTT

v_call: TRBV7-3
j_call: TRBJ2-5
clone_size: .
d_call: .
cdr3_length: 13
cdr3_aa: CASSRSATETQYF
cdr3_nt: TGTGCCAGCAGCCGCAGCGCTACGGAGACCCAGTACTTC

v_call: TRBV6-5
j_call: TRBJ2-1
clone_size: .
d_call: .
cdr3_length: 14
cdr3_aa: CASGPRELYNEQFF
cdr3_nt: TGTGCCAGCGGGCCGAGGGAGCTCTACAATGAGCAGTTCTTC

v_call: TRBV5-1
j_call: TRBJ1-3
clone_size: .
d_call: .
cdr3_length: 17
cdr3_aa: CASSSTAGPSSGNTIYF
cdr3_nt: TGCGCCAGCAGCTCTACCGCGGGACCGAGCTCTGGAAACACCATATATTTT

v_call: TRBV6-5
j_call: TRBJ1-4
clone_size: .
d_call: TRBD1
cdr3_length: 13
cdr3_aa: CASRKGASEKLFF
cdr3_nt: TGTGCCAGCAGAAAGGGGGCAAGTGAAAAACTGTTTTTT

v_call: TRBV30
j_call: TRBJ2-3
clone_size: .
d_call: TRBD2
cdr3_length: 17
cdr3_aa: CAWSRDRTSGAPDTQYF
cdr3_nt: TGTGCCTGGAGTAGGGACAGGACTAGCGGGGCGCCAGATACGCAGTATTTT

v_call: TRBV7-3
j_call: TRBJ1-1
clone_size: .
d_call: .
cdr3_length: 15
cdr3_aa: CASSFLGAPITEAFF
cdr3_nt: TGTGCCAGCAGCTTTCTCGGAGCCCCTATCACTGAAGCTTTCTTT

v_call: TRBV19
j_call: TRBJ1-6
clone_size: .
d_call: TRBD1
cdr3_length: 16
cdr3_aa: CASSANPRTGNSPLHF
cdr3_nt: TGTGCCAGTAGTGCTAACCCCAGGACAGGGAATTCACCCCTCCACTTT

v_call: TRBV7-3
j_call: TRBJ1-1
clone_size: .
d_call: .
cdr3_length: 14
cdr3_aa: CASSLTGFHTEAFF
cdr3_nt: TGTGCCAGCAGCTTGACGGGGTTTCACACTGAAGCTTTCTTT

v_call: TRBV30
j_call: TRBJ2-3
clone_size: .
d_call: .
cdr3_length: 14
cdr3_aa: CAWMRGTYTDTQYF
cdr3_nt: TGTGCCTGGATGAGAGGGACTTACACAGATACGCAGTATTTT

v_call: TRBV29-1
j_call: TRBJ2-4
clone_size: .
d_call: .
cdr3_length: 12
cdr3_aa: CSVEVGSDIQYF
cdr3_nt: TGCAGCGTTGAGGTTGGTTCGGACATTCAGTACTTC

v_call: TRBV10-2
j_call: TRBJ2-2
clone_size: .
d_call: .
cdr3_length: 15
cdr3_aa: CASKTGTTNTGELFF
cdr3_nt: TGCGCCAGCAAAACCGGGACAACCAACACCGGGGAGCTGTTTTTT

v_call: TRBV4-3
j_call: TRBJ2-7
clone_size: .
d_call: TRBD1
cdr3_length: 15
cdr3_aa: CASSHSGTGAYEQYF
cdr3_nt: TGCGCCAGCAGCCATTCCGGGACAGGAGCCTACGAGCAGTACTTC

v_call: TRBV30
j_call: TRBJ2-7
clone_size: .
d_call: TRBD2
cdr3_length: 15
cdr3_aa: CAWSPGLAGVYEQYF
cdr3_nt: TGTGCCTGGAGCCCCGGACTAGCGGGAGTCTACGAGCAGTACTTC

v_call: TRBV6-4
j_call: TRBJ2-1
clone_size: .
d_call: TRBD2
cdr3_length: 10
cdr3_aa: CATSSGASFF
cdr3_nt: TGTGCCACCTCTAGCGGGGCTTCGTTCTTC

v_call: TRBV11-2
j_call: TRBJ2-6
clone_size: few
d_call: .
cdr3_length: 15
cdr3_aa: CASSVRGAGANVLTF
cdr3_nt: TGTGCCAGCAGCGTAAGAGGCGCTGGGGCCAACGTCCTGACTTTC

v_call: TRBV14
j_call: TRBJ2-1
clone_size: few
d_call: .
cdr3_length: 14
cdr3_aa: CASSQMDRLNEQFF
cdr3_nt: TGTGCCAGCAGCCAAATGGACAGACTAAATGAGCAGTTCTTC

v_call: TRBV6-1
j_call: TRBJ1-6
clone_size: .
d_call: .
cdr3_length: 17
cdr3_aa: CASSEGQAFSYNSPLHF
cdr3_nt: TGTGCCAGCAGTGAAGGACAGGCGTTCTCTTATAATTCACCCCTCCACTTT

v_call: TRBV5-1
j_call: TRBJ2-7
clone_size: .
d_call: TRBD1
cdr3_length: 18
cdr3_aa: CASSLVGQGIFETYEQYF
cdr3_nt: TGCGCCAGCAGCTTGGTAGGACAGGGTATTTTCGAGACCTACGAGCAGTACTTC

v_call: TRBV7-7
j_call: TRBJ2-5
clone_size: .
d_call: TRBD1
cdr3_length: 14
cdr3_aa: CASSPGQLQETQYF
cdr3_nt: TGTGCTAGCAGCCCGGGACAGCTCCAAGAGACCCAGTACTTC

v_call: TRBV9
j_call: TRBJ2-5
clone_size: .
d_call: TRBD2
cdr3_length: 16
cdr3_aa: CASSVGTGGYQETQYF
cdr3_nt: TGTGCCAGCAGCGTCGGTACGGGGGGGTACCAAGAGACCCAGTACTTC